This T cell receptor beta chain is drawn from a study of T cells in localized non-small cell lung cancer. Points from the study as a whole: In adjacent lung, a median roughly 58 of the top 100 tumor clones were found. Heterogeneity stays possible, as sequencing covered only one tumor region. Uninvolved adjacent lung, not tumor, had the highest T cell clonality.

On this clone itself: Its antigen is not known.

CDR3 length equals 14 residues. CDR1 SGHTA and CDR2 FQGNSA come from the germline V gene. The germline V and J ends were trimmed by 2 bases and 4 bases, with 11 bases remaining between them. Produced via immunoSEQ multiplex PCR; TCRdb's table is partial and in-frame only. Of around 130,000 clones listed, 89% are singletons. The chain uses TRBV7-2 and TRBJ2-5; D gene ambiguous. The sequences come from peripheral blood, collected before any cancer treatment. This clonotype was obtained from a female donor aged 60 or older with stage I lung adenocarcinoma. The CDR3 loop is CASSLPPRVETQYF. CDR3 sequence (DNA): TGTGCCAGCAGCTTACCCCCTCGGGTAGAGACCCAGTACTTC.